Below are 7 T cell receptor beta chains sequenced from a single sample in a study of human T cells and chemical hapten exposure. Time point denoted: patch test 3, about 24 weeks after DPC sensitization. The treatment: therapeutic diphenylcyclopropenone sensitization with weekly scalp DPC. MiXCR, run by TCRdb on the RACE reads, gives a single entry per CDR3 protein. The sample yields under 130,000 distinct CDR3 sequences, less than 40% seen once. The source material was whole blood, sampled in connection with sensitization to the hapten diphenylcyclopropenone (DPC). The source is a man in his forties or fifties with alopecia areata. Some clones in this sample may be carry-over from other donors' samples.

The CDR3 protein is CASSQASIFLSGTQYF. CDR3 sequence (DNA): TGTGCCAGCAGCCAGGCTAGTATTTTCCTTTCTGGTACGCAGTATTTT. J is TRBJ2-3 and V is TRBV14; no clear D. Trimming shortened V by 3 bases and J by 8 bases, and 21 bases separated the two germline ends. The CDR3 totals 16 residues. Germline loops: CDR1 SGHDN, CDR2 FVKESK.

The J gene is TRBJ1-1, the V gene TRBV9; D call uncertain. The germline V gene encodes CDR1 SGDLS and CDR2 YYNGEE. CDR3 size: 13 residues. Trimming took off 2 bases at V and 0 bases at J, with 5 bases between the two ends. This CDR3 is CASSVTVNTEAFF. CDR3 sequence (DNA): TGTGCCAGCAGCGTCACAGTGAACACTGAAGCTTTCTTT.

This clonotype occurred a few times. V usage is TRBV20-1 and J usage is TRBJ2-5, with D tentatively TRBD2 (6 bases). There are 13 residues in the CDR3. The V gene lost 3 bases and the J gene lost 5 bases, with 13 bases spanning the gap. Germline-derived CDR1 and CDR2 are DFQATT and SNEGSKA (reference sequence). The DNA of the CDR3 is TGCAGTGCTAGTGGTCCCGCGGGGGAGACCCAGTACTTC. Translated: CSASGPAGETQYF.

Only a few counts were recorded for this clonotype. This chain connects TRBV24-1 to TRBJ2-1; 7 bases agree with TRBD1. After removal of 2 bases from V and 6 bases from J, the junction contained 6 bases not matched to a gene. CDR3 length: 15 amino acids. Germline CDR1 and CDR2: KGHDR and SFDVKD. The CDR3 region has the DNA TGTGCCACCAGTGATTGGACAGGAAGGGGCAATGAGCAGTTCTTC. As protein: CATSDWTGRGNEQFF.

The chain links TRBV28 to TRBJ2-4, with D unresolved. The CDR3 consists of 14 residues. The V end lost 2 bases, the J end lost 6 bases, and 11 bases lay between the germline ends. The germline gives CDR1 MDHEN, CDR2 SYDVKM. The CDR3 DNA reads TGTGCCAGCAGTTTAACGGGCTTAGGAAACATTCAGTACTTC. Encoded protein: CASSLTGLGNIQYF.

CDR3 residues: CASSYSMASKQDTQYF. CDR3 bases: TGTGCCAGCAGTTACTCGATGGCTTCCAAACAAGATACGCAGTATTTT. This chain links TRBV6-5 with TRBJ2-3; no reliable D call. The germline CDR1 and CDR2 sequences are MNHEY and SVGAGI. The CDR3 contains 16 residues. Deletions cut 0 bases from V and 5 bases from J, with 15 bases between.

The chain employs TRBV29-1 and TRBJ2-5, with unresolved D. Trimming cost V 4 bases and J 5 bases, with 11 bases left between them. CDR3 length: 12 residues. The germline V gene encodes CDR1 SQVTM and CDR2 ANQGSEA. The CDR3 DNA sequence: TGCAGCGTTGTGCGGACCGGGGAGACCCAGTACTTC. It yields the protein CSVVRTGETQYF.